These 20 T cell receptor beta chains were all obtained from the same sample, sequenced in a study of cytomegalovirus exposure and HLA in healthy donors (dated by TCRdb to 2015 to 2018). Library preparation employed the immunoSEQ multiplex PCR assay. For the multiplex PCR, a mixture combining 60 forward primers for TCR Vbeta segments and 13 reverse primers for TCR Jbeta segments was used. Entries here come from immuneACCESS through TCRdb and include only in-frame sequences with V and J called. Some clones fail to appear in such tables; in the studies checked, an unresolved V gene covers under half of the shortfall, and the cause of the remainder is unknown. The sample table contains 81,000 or so clones; only one count was recorded for around 80% of them. Roughly 3% of the sample rests with the top ten. Sequenced sample: PBMCs. The receptors were gathered from a man in his fifties in good health and CMV-seropositive.

The J gene is TRBJ1-5, the V gene TRBV9, with D possibly TRBD1 on 5 matching bases. This CDR3 is 14 amino acids long. With 0 bases removed from V and 9 bases from J, the gap between germline ends came to 13 bases. In germline, CDR1 is SGDLS, CDR2 YYNGEE. CDR3 loop: CASSVGSGRLPQHF. CDR3 DNA: TGTGCCAGCAGCGTAGGTTCAGGGCGGTTGCCCCAGCATTTT.

The rearrangement uses TRBV10-1 and TRBJ2-5; D might be TRBD1 (5 bases). The V gene's germline CDR1 is WNHNN and CDR2 SYGVQD (reference sequence). Trimming removed 4 bases from V and 1 base from J, with 7 bases in between. The CDR3 spans 13 residues. The chain's CDR3 is CASSGTLQETQYF. DNA of the CDR3: TGCGCCAGCAGTGGGACACTCCAAGAGACCCAGTACTTC.

Only a few counts were recorded for this clone. The rearrangement uses TRBV6-1 and TRBJ2-1, with 8 bases matching TRBD2. Germline loops: CDR1 MNHNS, CDR2 SASEGT. With V trimmed by 6 bases and J by 5 bases, 6 bases remained unmatched. The CDR3 contains 14 residues. CDR3 nucleotides: TGTGCCAGCAGGTGGAAAGCGGGAGACAATGAGCAGTTCTTC. This gives the protein CASRWKAGDNEQFF.

This clone was picked up one time. The rearrangement uses TRBV18 and TRBJ2-1, with D tentatively TRBD2 (5 bases). The CDR3 loop spans 15 amino acids. V was clipped by 1 base and J by 2 bases, with 9 bases between them. Germline CDR1 and CDR2: KGHSH and LQKENI. The CDR3 coding sequence is TGTGCCAGCTCACCACTCAGCGGTACCTACAATGAGCAGTTCTTC. As protein: CASSPLSGTYNEQFF.

This clone was recorded a few times. This chain links TRBV4-2 with TRBJ2-2; the D gene is possibly TRBD2 (7 bases). Germline V gives CDR1 LGHNA, CDR2 YNFKEQ. This CDR3 has 17 residues. V lost 0 bases and J 8 bases, leaving 19 bases between the germline ends. CDR3 nucleotide sequence: TGTGCCAGCAGCCAAGATCTGGCCCGGGGGGCGTATGGGGAGCTGTTTTTT. Its protein product is CASSQDLARGAYGELFF.

The genes are TRBV19 and TRBJ1-5; 7 bases align to TRBD1. The CDR3 is 16 residues long. V lost 4 bases to trimming and J lost 3 bases; unmatched junction nucleotides: 9. The germline gives CDR1 LNHDA, CDR2 SQIVND (reference sequence). The CDR3 loop is CASSTPRGLDNQPQHF. The CDR3 DNA reads as TGTGCCAGTAGTACACCTAGGGGGCTTGACAATCAGCCCCAGCATTTT.

V and J are TRBV9 and TRBJ1-1, with D possibly being TRBD1 (6 bases). Germline-derived CDR1 and CDR2 are SGDLS and YYNGEE. The V gene lost 0 bases and the J gene lost 8 bases, with 8 bases spanning the gap. The CDR3 totals 12 residues. CDR3 protein: CASSVGTGEAFF. The CDR3 DNA reads TGTGCCAGCAGCGTAGGAACAGGGGAAGCTTTCTTT.

The chain joins TRBV5-1 to TRBJ2-5, with D hard to call. Germline V gene sequence: CDR1 SGHRS, CDR2 YFSETQ. The CDR3 length is 13 residues. V lost 4 bases, J lost 2 bases, and 9 bases lay in between. The CDR3, as DNA: TGCGCCAGCAGCACGTACAAGCAAGAGACCCAGTACTTC. Translation: CASSTYKQETQYF.

The chain uses TRBV5-1 and TRBJ1-2, with D uncertain. The V and J ends lost 7 bases and 10 bases respectively, with 20 bases between them. This CDR3 is built from 13 residues. Germline CDR1 reads SGHRS; CDR2 reads YFSETQ. CDR3 in DNA: TGCGCCAGCTCCCCCAACTCAAAGACTGTCTACACCTTC. Residues: CASSPNSKTVYTF.

V gene TRBV14 combines with J gene TRBJ1-1; 8 positions agree with TRBD1. V gave up 4 bases and J gave up 1 base; unmatched junction bases: 5. The CDR3 spans 15 residues. The germline gives CDR1 SGHDN, CDR2 FVKESK. The CDR3 nucleotides read TGTGCCAGCAGCCCTTGGACAGGGAGGAACACTGAAGCTTTCTTT. This translates into CASSPWTGRNTEAFF.

The genes are TRBV9 and TRBJ2-2; 13 nucleotides match TRBD2. The V segment lost 3 bases and the J segment 5 bases; nucleotides outside the gene matches: 1. CDR1 is SGDLS, CDR2 YYNGEE, per germline. There are 15 residues in the CDR3. The DNA for the CDR3 is TGTGCCAGCAGCGCGACTAGCGGGGGGACCGGGGAGCTGTTTTTT. This codes for CASSATSGGTGELFF.

The chain has TRBV7-9 and TRBJ1-1, with D perhaps matching TRBD1 (6 bases). Germline V gives CDR1 SEHNR, CDR2 FQNEAQ (reference sequence). The V gene lost 5 bases and the J gene lost 7 bases, with 17 bases spanning the gap. There are 14 residues in the CDR3. Written as DNA, the CDR3 is TGTGCCAGCAGCACCAGTGGACAGCACCGTGAAGCTTTCTTT. It specifies CASSTSGQHREAFF.

This chain connects TRBV13 to TRBJ2-3, with 9 nucleotides matching TRBD2. CDR1 is PRHDT and CDR2 is FYEKMQ in the germline V gene (reference sequence). This CDR3 spans 15 amino acids. With V trimmed by 5 bases and J by 0 bases, 3 bases remained unmatched. CDR3 in amino acids: CASSASGASTDTQYF. CDR3 nucleotides: TGTGCCAGCAGCGCTAGCGGGGCAAGCACAGATACGCAGTATTTT.

Comment on this clone: Other DNA sequences in the sample encode the same CDR3. The chain employs TRBV29-1 and TRBJ2-1; 10 bases are shared with TRBD2. The CDR3 contains 16 residues. The J segment lost 10 bases and the V segment lost 7 bases, leaving 19 bases of the junction unmatched. Germline values: CDR1 SQVTM, CDR2 ANQGSEA. The CDR3 loop is CSAGSGWASGSDEQFF. The CDR3 nucleotides read TGCAGCGCCGGCTCGGGTTGGGCTAGCGGGAGTGACGAGCAGTTCTTC.

The chain employs TRBV6-5 and TRBJ2-5; D gene unclear. The J call may be mistaken, given a closer DNA end match to TRBJ2-7. Germline values: CDR1 MNHEY, CDR2 SVGAGI. The CDR3 covers 13 residues. The CDR3 DNA reads TGTGCCAGCAGTCGAGGATTGCGCGGCGAGCAGTACTTC. It is translated as CASSRGLRGEQYF.

This clone came up a few times. The chain couples TRBV29-1 to TRBJ1-1; unclear D gene. CDR1 and CDR2 from the germline V gene are SQVTM and ANQGSEA. V lost 8 bases, J lost 7 bases, and 17 bases lay in between. This CDR3 region has 12 residues. The CDR3 reads CSPRLQEGEAFF. DNA for the CDR3: TGCAGCCCTAGATTGCAGGAGGGTGAAGCTTTCTTT.

The chain recombines TRBV2 with TRBJ2-3; 10 positions agree with TRBD2. Germline V gives CDR1 SNHLY, CDR2 FYNNEI. The CDR3 runs to 15 residues. After removal of 3 bases from V and 4 bases from J, the junction contained 4 bases not matched to a gene. CDR3 loop: CASSDSSGGPDTQYF. Here the CDR3 DNA reads TGTGCCAGCAGTGATTCTAGCGGGGGACCAGATACGCAGTATTTT.

The V and J genes are TRBV7-2 and TRBJ2-1, with 9 bases identical to TRBD2. The CDR3 runs 12 residues. Germline trimming cut 2 bases from V and 13 bases from J; bases unmatched to any gene: 3. Germline V gene data show CDR1 as SGHTA and CDR2 as FQGNSA. CDR3 in DNA: TGTGCCAGCAGCTTAATAGCGGGAGTTCAGTTCTTC. It codes for CASSLIAGVQFF.

The rearrangement uses TRBV4-2 and TRBJ1-1, with D perhaps matching TRBD1 (5 bases). The CDR3 runs to 13 residues. With 7 bases removed from V and 8 bases from J, the gap between germline ends came to 17 bases. CDR1 and CDR2 (germline): LGHNA, YNFKEQ. The CDR3 loop is CASTGMRDSEAFF. CDR3 nucleotides: TGTGCCAGCACCGGCATGAGAGACAGCGAAGCTTTCTTT.

The CDR3 nucleotides read TGTGCCAGCAGCTCGGGACAGAGCTCCTACGAGCAGTACTTC. Protein: CASSSGQSSYEQYF. The gene calls are TRBV14 and TRBJ2-5; TRBD1 aligns across 7 bases. The J call may be faulty, since TRBJ2-7 better matches the DNA end. The CDR3 totals 14 residues. Germline V gives CDR1 SGHDN, CDR2 FVKESK.